This T cell receptor beta chain comes out of a study of control samples from healthy donors and cancer patients. Clones were read by immunoSEQ multiplex PCR, and TCRdb kept only the in-frame ones, dropping some. The sample lists around 20,000 clones, approximately 78% occurring once. The CDR3 runs 15 residues. The germline CDR1 and CDR2 sequences are SEHNR and FQNEAQ (reference sequence). V gave up 2 bases and J gave up 8 bases; unmatched junction bases: 11. Sequencing used PBMCs. The receptor's source is a man older than 75 with head and neck cancer. The chain employs TRBV7-9 and TRBJ1-2; 7 bases are shared with TRBD1. CDR3 in DNA: TGTGCCAGCAGCTTATTATCGGCCCAGGGGGGAGGCTACACCTTC. As protein: CASSLLSAQGGGYTF.